This T cell receptor (beta chain) derives from a study of cytomegalovirus exposure and HLA in healthy donors. Whole-study results and caveats: In a later analysis, CMV-associated beta chains were mostly HLA-associated, it appeared.

This CDR3 region has 14 residues. Losses at the gene ends were 5 bases for V and 5 bases for J; bases not matched to a gene: 5. The germline gives CDR1 LGHNA, CDR2 YSLEER. To note about this clone: What it recognizes is unknown.

The donors were healthy bone marrow donors. Use of 60 Vbeta and 13 Jbeta primers characterized the PCR. Profiling relied on immunoSEQ multiplex PCR, and the TCRdb table lists in-frame clones only, not all of them. This sample yields 150,000 to 200,000 clones, of which about 81% are seen a single time; over 1.2% belongs to the top ten. This sequence originates from a girl aged 10-17 years in good health and CMV-seropositive. The sequenced material came from PBMCs. This sequence joins TRBV4-3 and TRBJ2-1; 8 bases match TRBD2. CDR3 bases: TGCGCCAGCAGCTCTACCGGGGGGGACAATGAGCAGTTCTTC. As protein: CASSSTGGDNEQFF.